This T cell receptor (beta chain) was identified during a study of a mutant IDH1 vaccine in newly diagnosed glioma. Whole-study context: Treated patients comprised 62.5% males and approximately 40% females, mean age approximately 42 years.

The time point is: baseline, week 1 (first vaccination visit). The treatment: pre-vaccination baseline after standard-of-care therapy. In this sample, this clone turned up once. Clones were read by immunoSEQ multiplex PCR, and TCRdb kept only the in-frame ones, dropping some. The sample has about 67,000 clones, around 80% seen once; the top ten hold over 4%. V lost 2 bases to trimming and J lost 7 bases, with 6 bases between them. This CDR3 comprises 11 residues. Germline CDR1 is SGHDT and CDR2 is YYEEEE. This chain uses TRBV5-6 with TRBJ1-1; the D is unclear. The TCR was taken from a woman aged 18-29 years with glioma. Some clones in this sample may be carry-over from other donors' samples. The source was peripheral blood mononuclear cells (PBMCs), collected from a glioma patient treated with radiotherapy, temozolomide or both. CDR3 sequence (DNA): TGTGCCAGCAGCTTTGAGGGTGAAGCTTTCTTT. It translates to CASSFEGEAFF.